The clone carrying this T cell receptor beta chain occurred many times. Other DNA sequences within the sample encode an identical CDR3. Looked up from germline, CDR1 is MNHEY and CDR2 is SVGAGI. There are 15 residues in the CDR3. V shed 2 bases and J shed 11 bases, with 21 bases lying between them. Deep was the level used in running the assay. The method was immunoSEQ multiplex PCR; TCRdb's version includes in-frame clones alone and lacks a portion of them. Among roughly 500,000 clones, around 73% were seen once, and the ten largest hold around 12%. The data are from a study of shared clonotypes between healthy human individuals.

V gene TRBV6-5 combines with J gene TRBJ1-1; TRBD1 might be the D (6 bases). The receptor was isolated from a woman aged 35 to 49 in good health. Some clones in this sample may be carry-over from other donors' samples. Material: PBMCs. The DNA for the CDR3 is TGTGCCAGCAGTTACCAGATTCAGGGGACGCTAAACGCTTTCTTT. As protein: CASSYQIQGTLNAFF.